The sequence of this T cell receptor (beta chain) was determined in a study of response to subunit inactivated influenza vaccine. TCRdb re-analysed the RT-PCR reads in MiXCR, keeping a single row per CDR3 protein. The sample consists of a few hundred thousand distinct CDR3 sequences, around 10% of them appearing once. The V gene end was trimmed by 0 bases and the J gene end by 3 bases; junction bases not matched to a gene: 4. The CDR3 has 15 residues. Germline CDR1 MNHEY, CDR2 SMNVEV (reference sequence). These data were likewise used in another study, on T cells expressing NK-cell markers. As that report states: What made the TCR beta cDNA was 5'RACE template switching with UMIs. Cells sorted as CD3+CD56+NKG2C+, CD3+CD56+NKG2C- and CD3+CD56-NKG2C+ T cells supplied the TCR beta repertoires. HCMV serostatus: seven of eight sequenced donors positive, one negative. Restricting sorting to alpha-beta TCR T cells was achieved in several experiments by an anti-gamma-delta TCR antibody. Expanded NKG2C+ T cell clones were not confirmed as HCMV-specific.

The rearrangement links TRBV27 to TRBJ2-7, with 8 positions matching TRBD1. The sequences come from PBMCs from blood, collected on the day of vaccination. The clonotype was recovered from a man aged 50 to 60 who received an inactivated influenza vaccine. CDR3 nucleotide sequence: TGTGCCAGCAGTTTATCCGGGACAGGTGGCTACGAGCAGTACTTC. It specifies CASSLSGTGGYEQYF.